These T cell receptor beta chains were read from a single sample in a study of CD8 T cells in Susac syndrome. TCRdb passed the immunoSEQ multiplex PCR reads through MiXCR, listing each CDR3 protein once. Seen here are over 300,000 distinct CDR3 sequences, approximately 90% observed once, and the top ten hold around 0.07%. Sequenced: CD4+ T cells from PBMCs. These receptors all stem from a human donor with multiple sclerosis. Both conserved end residues are trimmed from each CDR3.

j_call v_call cdr3_aa
TRBJ2-7 TRBV6-1 ASSGSPTTVRQNLYEQY
TRBJ2-7 TRBV3-1 ASTPRGRPAEQY
TRBJ2-7 TRBV3-1 ASSQNRVFQY
TRBJ1-5 TRBV12-3/TRBV12-4 ASSPQGRFGNQPQH
TRBJ1-1 TRBV19 ASSMTKNTEAF
TRBJ1-2 TRBV20-1 SARGGLRAYGYT
TRBJ1-1 TRBV19 ASATQLNTEAF
TRBJ2-7 TRBV30 ALDRDRGFEQY
TRBJ2-5 TRBV14 ASSQMGRGKETQY
TRBJ1-5 TRBV5-1 ASSLIGAGPQH
TRBJ2-1 TRBV12-3/TRBV12-4 ASTYRENEQF
TRBJ2-2 TRBV12-3/TRBV12-4 ASSGIGADTGELF
TRBJ2-7 TRBV6-2/TRBV6-3 ASSRGDAGSYEQY
TRBJ2-7 TRBV5-6 ASSRRGISYEQY
TRBJ2-7 TRBV11-2 ASSLAGTSPYEQY
TRBJ1-2 TRBV3-1 ASSRGQGYGYT
TRBJ2-1 TRBV7-8 ASSIVAGASDEQF
TRBJ1-1 TRBV29-1 SVERSRAEVF
TRBJ1-1 TRBV7-3 ASSLGMNTEAF
TRBJ1-1 TRBV7-9 ASSLGLGVEAEAF
TRBJ2-1 TRBV3-1 ARFLYNEQF
TRBJ2-1 TRBV3-1 ASSQASGPYNEQF
TRBJ2-5 TRBV18 ASSPRLAGALYQETQY
TRBJ2-1 TRBV5-1 ASSVGLARYNEQF
TRBJ1-6 TRBV5-5 ASSPEDSWSSYNSPLH
TRBJ1-1 TRBV20-1 SARQGNTEAF
TRBJ1-5 TRBV7-2 ASSLEGSGSNQPQH
TRBJ2-5 TRBV30 AWSARQGHPSGETQY
TRBJ2-5 TRBV7-3 ASSLSSNRAETQY
TRBJ1-2 TRBV6-5 ASSYSSLGGYT
TRBJ2-1 TRBV27 ASSSPGRSSYNEQF
TRBJ1-3 TRBV18 ASSPPGLGGNTIY
TRBJ2-1 TRBV12-3/TRBV12-4 ASSLGTDRGGLNEQF
TRBJ1-2 TRBV20-1 SARDPPPVYGYT
TRBJ2-7 TRBV7-8 ASSLVAGYEQY
TRBJ2-7 TRBV20-1 SASLGEEQY
TRBJ1-2 TRBV27 ASSLLGGGKEGYT
TRBJ1-2 TRBV19 ASSIDRPGTNYGYT
TRBJ1-2 TRBV12-3/TRBV12-4 ASSLILGRNYGYT
TRBJ2-6 TRBV6-5 ASSSPSKGRANVLT
TRBJ2-1 TRBV27 ASSPGPPSYNEQF
TRBJ2-1 TRBV23-1 ASSQLTHNEQF
TRBJ2-3 TRBV20-1 SAPDSSSTDTQY
TRBJ1-5 TRBV18 ASSDTHNQPQH
TRBJ2-2 TRBV29-1 SVEKQGNTGELF
TRBJ2-3 TRBV15 ATSSTGLAVAQY
TRBJ2-1 TRBV7-6 ASSLEWGTSYNEQF
TRBJ2-2 TRBV5-1 ASSPRERGTGELF
TRBJ2-5 TRBV11-2 ASRTTGEGSGSGRPQETQY
TRBJ1-2 TRBV18 ASSPRTQGPREESYT
TRBJ2-3 TRBV7-2 ASSLFTDTQY
TRBJ1-1 TRBV18 ASSPSGTVNTEAF
TRBJ1-1 TRBV7-9 AGFGGYGNTEAF